A single sample is the source of the 23 T cell receptor beta chains below, sequenced in a study of identical twins. TCRdb reprocessed the 5' RACE reads via MiXCR and lists one record per CDR3 protein. The sample lists 400,000 to 500,000 distinct CDR3 sequences; roughly 13% were seen once. This same sample was also part of a study on yellow fever vaccine responses in identical twins.

Sequencing was done on a sample of CD4+ T cells sorted from blood. The receptor set was obtained from a woman in her late teens or twenties in good health.

This rearrangement joins TRBV6-1 to TRBJ2-2, with 8 bases lining up with TRBD1. Per germline, CDR1 MNHNS and CDR2 SASEGT. V dropped 5 bases and J dropped 6; count of bases not matched to a gene: 8. The CDR3 contains 15 residues. The CDR3 region is CASSKQGAVSGELFF. For the CDR3, the DNA is TGTGCCAGCAGTAAGCAGGGGGCTGTCTCCGGGGAGCTGTTTTTT.

In this sample, this clonotype turned up a few times. The V gene is TRBV30, the J gene TRBJ2-7; D is possibly TRBD1 (6 bases). This CDR3 is 12 amino acids long. V lost 3 bases to trimming and J lost 3 bases, with 9 bases between them. Per germline, CDR1 GTSNPN and CDR2 SVGIG (reference sequence). The CDR3 DNA reads TGTGCCTGGAGCACAGGGTTCTACGAGCAGTACTTC. Encoded protein: CAWSTGFYEQYF.

The chain combines TRBV10-3 with TRBJ1-1; D might be TRBD1 (5 bases). V was pared by 4 bases and J by 11 bases, with 23 bases between. Germline V gene lookup returns CDR1 ENHRY and CDR2 SYGVKD. The CDR3 extends over 15 amino acids. This chain's CDR3 is CAISGGTYSLSRAFF. The DNA of the CDR3 is TGTGCCATCAGTGGAGGGACTTATTCCCTTTCACGGGCTTTCTTT.

This clonotype was detected many times. The rearrangement joins TRBV7-2 to TRBJ2-1; D is unresolved. The ends were cut back, 1 base at V and 2 bases at J, with 12 bases in the middle. Germline CDR1 reads SGHTA; CDR2 reads FQGNSA. The CDR3 covers 16 residues. The CDR3 DNA reads as TGTGCCAGCAGCTTAGGGAACCTCCCTACCTACAATGAGCAGTTCTTC. Translation: CASSLGNLPTYNEQFF.

This chain uses TRBV5-4 with TRBJ1-1; perhaps TRBD1 as D (5 bases). V was cut by 3 bases and J by 1 base, with 10 bases left in between. The germline gives CDR1 SGHNT, CDR2 YYREEE (reference sequence). This CDR3 contains 14 residues. The CDR3 is CASSSGGKNTEAFF. The CDR3, as DNA: TGTGCCAGCAGCTCCGGGGGGAAGAACACTGAAGCTTTCTTT.

V gene TRBV27 combines with J gene TRBJ2-5; D may be TRBD1 or TRBD2 (5 bases each). Germline CDR1 reads MNHEY; CDR2 reads SMNVEV (reference sequence). This CDR3 spans 14 amino acids. V dropped 1 base and J dropped 4 bases, with 10 bases sitting between them. This CDR3 reads CASSLLSRGETQYF. The CDR3 DNA reads as TGTGCCAGCAGTTTATTGTCGAGGGGAGAGACCCAGTACTTC.

The chain links TRBV28 to TRBJ2-7, with 9 positions matching TRBD1. Germline CDR1 reads MDHEN; CDR2 reads SYDVKM. This CDR3 region has 13 residues. After removal of 5 bases from V and 4 bases from J, the junction contained 3 bases not matched to a gene. CDR3 DNA: TGTGCCAGCAGTGGACAGGGGAGATACGAGCAGTACTTC. It is translated as CASSGQGRYEQYF.

This clonotype was picked up a small number of times. This chain links TRBV18 with TRBJ2-1; TRBD1 aligns across 12 bases. Per germline, CDR1 KGHSH and CDR2 LQKENI. The CDR3 loop spans 16 amino acids. Trimming took 3 bases from V and 7 from J; bases not matched to a gene: 7. This CDR3 is CASSPPGTGGQNEQFF. Here the CDR3 DNA reads TGTGCCAGCTCACCCCCCGGGACAGGGGGCCAGAATGAGCAGTTCTTC.

This clonotype was seen a few times. This chain links TRBV4-1 with TRBJ2-6; tentatively, D is TRBD1 (6 bases). The CDR3 is 15 residues long. V was trimmed by 3 bases and J by 3 bases, leaving 9 bases between them. CDR1 is MGHRA, CDR2 YSYEKL, per germline. The CDR3 protein is CASSQGAGGANVLTF. The CDR3 nucleotides are TGCGCCAGCAGCCAGGGGGCTGGTGGGGCCAACGTCCTGACTTTC.

This clonotype was observed a handful of times. The CDR3 DNA reads as TGTGCCAGCAGTTCCAACAGGGGAGGGCGAGAAAAACTGTTTTTT. Protein sequence: CASSSNRGGREKLFF. V gene TRBV12-3 or TRBV12-4 combines with J gene TRBJ1-4; 7 bases fit TRBD1. V gave up 4 bases and J gave up 8 bases; unmatched junction bases: 10. CDR3 length equals 15 residues.

The chain employs TRBV5-1 and TRBJ1-2; D unclear. The V gene's germline CDR1 is SGHRS and CDR2 YFSETQ. The CDR3 consists of 14 residues. The V end was cut by 0 bases, the J end by 4 bases, with 10 bases between. The CDR3 DNA sequence: TGCGCCAGCAGCTTGGGACAATCGACCTATGGCTACACCTTC. Its protein product is CASSLGQSTYGYTF.

This clonotype showed up just a few times. The V and J genes are TRBV14 and TRBJ2-7, with TRBD1 identical over 7 bases. V lost 1 base to trimming and J lost 4 bases; unmatched junction nucleotides: 7. The CDR3 consists of 15 residues. The germline V gene has CDR1 SGHDN and CDR2 FVKESK. CDR3 in amino acids: CASSQGDRGRYEQYF. The CDR3, as DNA: TGTGCCAGCAGCCAAGGTGATAGGGGGCGGTACGAGCAGTACTTC.

The sample holds a few counts of this clonotype. The rearrangement uses TRBV12-3 or TRBV12-4 and TRBJ2-1; 7 bases line up with TRBD2. The CDR3 length is 13 residues. Losses at the gene ends were 6 bases for V and 7 bases for J; bases not matched to a gene: 6. The CDR3 spells CASSKAGLNEQFF. CDR3 nucleotides: TGTGCCAGCAGCAAAGCGGGGCTAAATGAGCAGTTCTTC.

Only a few counts were recorded for this clonotype. The V and J genes are TRBV20-1 and TRBJ2-5; D ambiguous. CDR3 length: 12 residues. From germline, CDR1 is DFQATT and CDR2 SNEGSKA (reference sequence). Trimming shortened V by 2 bases and J by 2 bases, and 6 bases separated the two germline ends. The CDR3 DNA follows: TGCAGTGCTAGATTAATTCAAGAGACCCAGTACTTC. Protein product: CSARLIQETQYF.

The chain employs TRBV20-1 and TRBJ1-2; a weak D match, TRBD1 (6 bases). Deletions cut 3 bases from V and 3 bases from J, with 14 bases between. Looked up from germline, CDR1 is DFQATT and CDR2 is SNEGSKA (reference sequence). This CDR3 has 14 amino acids. The CDR3 coding sequence is TGCAGTGCTAGGTCTGGGGGCGCCGACTATGGCTACACCTTC. Its protein is CSARSGGADYGYTF.

V usage is TRBV6-5 and J usage is TRBJ1-2; D is uncertain. Per the germline V gene, CDR1 is MNHEY and CDR2 is SVGAGI. The CDR3 runs 11 residues. Trimming removed 6 bases at V and 8 bases at J, with 10 bases between. CDR3 DNA: TGTGCCAGCAGATACCAGCGAGGCTACACCTTC. Residues: CASRYQRGYTF.

The table lists this clonotype with a few counts. V is TRBV20-1 and J is TRBJ2-1, with 13 bases that match TRBD2. Germline assignment: CDR1 DFQATT and CDR2 SNEGSKA (reference sequence). This CDR3 region has 12 residues. The CDR3 bases are TGCAGGGGGACTAGCGGGGTCAATGAGCAGTTCTTC. Translated: CRGTSGVNEQFF.

The chain uses TRBV29-1 and TRBJ1-2; maybe TRBD1 (6 bases). In germline, CDR1 is SQVTM, CDR2 ANQGSEA. Trimming pared 3 bases from V and 8 bases from J, leaving 16 bases between. The CDR3 sequence is 13 residues long. CDR3 sequence (DNA): TGCAGCGTTGAGTCCAGGGGAAGTTACGGCTACACCTTC. It encodes CSVESRGSYGYTF. The full variable domain, completed using reference TRBV29-1 and TRBJ1-2, is SAVISQKPSRDICQRGTSLTIQCQVDSQVTMMFWYRQQPGQSLTLIATANQGSEATYESGFVIDKFPISRPNLTFSTLTVSNMSPEDSSIYLCSVESRGSYGYTFGSGTRLTVV.

This clonotype came up a few times. This rearrangement joins TRBV5-1 to TRBJ2-1, with D uncertain. The germline V and J ends were trimmed by 0 bases and 10 bases, with 11 bases remaining between them. This CDR3 spans 13 amino acids. The V gene's germline CDR1 is SGHRS and CDR2 YFSETQ. In nucleotides, the CDR3 is TGCGCCAGCAGCTTGGATAGCCGTCCGGAGCAGTTCTTC. Translation gives CASSLDSRPEQFF.

The chain recombines TRBV20-1 with TRBJ1-1; D is perhaps TRBD1 (6 bases). From germline, CDR1 is DFQATT and CDR2 SNEGSKA (reference sequence). This CDR3 has 11 amino acids. With 6 bases removed from V and 7 bases from J, the gap between germline ends came to 12 bases. CDR3 coding DNA: TGCAGTGCCCCCCTGACAGGTGAAGCTTTCTTT. Protein: CSAPLTGEAFF.

This chain uses TRBV10-1 with TRBJ1-2, with D unclear. CDR3 length: 12 residues. Germline V gene lookup returns CDR1 WNHNN and CDR2 SYGVQD (reference sequence). Trimming cost V 3 bases and J 2 bases, with 4 bases left between them. The CDR3 protein is CASSDQNYGYTF. The CDR3, as DNA: TGCGCCAGCAGTGACCAAAACTATGGCTACACCTTC.

This clonotype has more than one count but fewer than ten. The rearrangement links TRBV27 to TRBJ2-7; 7 bases map to TRBD2. V lost 8 bases, J lost 2 bases, and 9 bases stayed unmatched. Germline CDR1 reads MNHEY; CDR2 reads SMNVEV (reference sequence). This CDR3 has 14 amino acids. DNA of the CDR3: TGTGCCAGCGGGTCCCGGCTAGCGGCCTACGAGCAGTACTTC. Translating it yields CASGSRLAAYEQYF.

The chain recombines TRBV5-1 with TRBJ2-7; 13 positions agree with TRBD2. The CDR3 has 16 amino acids. V lost 4 bases, J lost 2 bases, and 6 bases stayed unmatched. The germline gives CDR1 SGHRS, CDR2 YFSETQ. The CDR3 sequence: CASSPGLAGAPYEQYF. In DNA, the CDR3 is TGCGCCAGCAGCCCTGGACTAGCGGGAGCACCCTACGAGCAGTACTTC.